The rows below give T cell receptor beta chains drawn from one sample of a study of blood T cell repertoires in COVID-19. Profiled with immunoSEQ multiplex PCR; TCRdb holds only in-frame clones, not every one. The table records around 140,000 clones, about four fifths of them present only once. Sequenced sample: peripheral blood. Source of these receptors: a man aged 60 to 75 with acute or convalescent COVID-19. Each CDR3 is given with its conserved first and last residue. D genes are given only for firm matches. A row's size may be missing; if present it is once, few, many or a size class.

clone_size j_call v_call d_call cdr3_length cdr3_nt cdr3_aa
once TRBJ1-2 TRBV5-4 TRBD1 13 TGTGCCAGCAGCAGGGACAGGGGTAATAGCTACACCTTC CASSRDRGNSYTF
. TRBJ2-1 TRBV6-2/TRBV6-3 TRBD2 16 TGTGCCAGCAGTTACTCTGGGCGGGAGGGCCTTAATGAGCAGTTCTTC CASSYSGREGLNEQFF
once TRBJ1-1 TRBV27 TRBD1 13 TGTGCCAGCAGTTTAGCAGGGGGCGTGGAAGCTTTCTTT CASSLAGGVEAFF
. TRBJ2-7 TRBV6-5 TRBD2 15 TGTGCCAGCAGATTAACTAGCGGGGTTATTTACGAGCAGTACTTC CASRLTSGVIYEQYF
. TRBJ1-6 TRBV27 TRBD1 15 TGTGCCAGCAGTATGACAGGGTTGGGTAATTCACCCCTCCACTTT CASSMTGLGNSPLHF
. TRBJ1-4 TRBV25-1 . 15 TGTGCCAGCAGCGATCCCGGGACTCCCTCCGAAGAACTGTTTTTT CASSDPGTPSEELFF
. TRBJ1-2 TRBV9 TRBD1 14 TGTGCCAGCAGCCCGACAGGGTTAATAGGTGGCTACACCTTC CASSPTGLIGGYTF
. TRBJ1-5 TRBV19 . 16 TGTGCCAGTAGTACCAGAGACCCCGGCGGGGATCAGCCCCAGCATTTT CASSTRDPGGDQPQHF
once TRBJ2-7 TRBV24-1 TRBD2 16 TGTGCCACCAGTGAAACCGGACTAGCGGGAGACCACGAGCAGTACTTC CATSETGLAGDHEQYF
. TRBJ1-2 TRBV6-5 . 11 TGTGCCAGCGGGGAGGGTTGGGGCTACACCTTC CASGEGWGYTF
. TRBJ2-5 TRBV5-4 TRBD1 15 TGTGCCAGCAGCTTGGGACAGGGCCTCCAGGAGACCCAGTACTTC CASSLGQGLQETQYF
. TRBJ2-2 TRBV6-6 TRBD2 16 TGTGCCAGCAGTTTTACTAGCGGGAGGAGCACCGGGGAGCTGTTTTTT CASSFTSGRSTGELFF
few TRBJ1-4 TRBV7-9 . 13 TGTGCCAGCAGCTTATTATTTAATGAAAAACTGTTTTTT CASSLLFNEKLFF
. TRBJ1-2 TRBV10-2 TRBD1 13 TGCGCCAGCAGCCCACAGGGGGCAAATGGCTACACCTTC CASSPQGANGYTF
few TRBJ1-5 TRBV7-9 TRBD1 13 TGTGCCAGCAGCCCAACAGGGGATCAGCCCCAGCATTTT CASSPTGDQPQHF
. TRBJ2-7 TRBV5-6 TRBD1 13 TGTGCCAGCAGTTGGGACAGGGACTACGAGCAGTACTTC CASSWDRDYEQYF
. TRBJ2-3 TRBV7-6 TRBD2 14 TGTGCCAGCGGCCCAGCGGGAGGCACAGATACGCAGTATTTT CASGPAGGTDTQYF
once TRBJ2-1 TRBV9 TRBD2 16 TGTGCCAGCAGCGTAGCACTAGCGGGAGGTTTAGATGAGCAGTTCTTC CASSVALAGGLDEQFF
. TRBJ2-2 TRBV7-3 . 13 TGTGCCAGCAGCTTAAGAGGGGGCGGGGAGCTGTTTTTT CASSLRGGGELFF
. TRBJ1-5 TRBV19 . 16 TGTGCCAGTAGTTTGCAGGGCCCCTCTAGCAATCAGCCCCAGCATTTT CASSLQGPSSNQPQHF
. TRBJ1-6 TRBV27 . 15 TGTGCCAGCAGTTTAATTAGGGTGGTCGGGGCACCCCTCCACTTT CASSLIRVVGAPLHF
. TRBJ1-2 TRBV9 . 13 TGTGCCAGCAGCGTAGAGGAGGAGCATGGCTACACCTTC CASSVEEEHGYTF
. TRBJ2-3 TRBV4-2 . 13 TGTGCCAGCAGCCAAGATTTCTCAGATACGCAGTATTTT CASSQDFSDTQYF
. TRBJ1-2 TRBV30 . 14 TGTGCCTGGAGTGCTACCGGGACACACTATGGCTACACCTTC CAWSATGTHYGYTF
. TRBJ1-5 TRBV5-5 . 14 TGTGCCAGCAGCGCCAACAGGTTGAATCAGCCCCAGCATTTT CASSANRLNQPQHF
. TRBJ2-2 TRBV2 TRBD1 13 TGTGCCAGCAGTGACAGGGGGACCGGGGAGCTGTTTTTT CASSDRGTGELFF
. TRBJ1-5 TRBV6-1 . 14 TGTGCCAGCAGTGAAACACAGGTTCGACAGCCCCAGCATTTT CASSETQVRQPQHF
. TRBJ2-1 TRBV10-3 TRBD1 15 TGTGCCATCAGTAAGGGACAGGGTTTATACAATGAGCAGTTCTTC CAISKGQGLYNEQFF